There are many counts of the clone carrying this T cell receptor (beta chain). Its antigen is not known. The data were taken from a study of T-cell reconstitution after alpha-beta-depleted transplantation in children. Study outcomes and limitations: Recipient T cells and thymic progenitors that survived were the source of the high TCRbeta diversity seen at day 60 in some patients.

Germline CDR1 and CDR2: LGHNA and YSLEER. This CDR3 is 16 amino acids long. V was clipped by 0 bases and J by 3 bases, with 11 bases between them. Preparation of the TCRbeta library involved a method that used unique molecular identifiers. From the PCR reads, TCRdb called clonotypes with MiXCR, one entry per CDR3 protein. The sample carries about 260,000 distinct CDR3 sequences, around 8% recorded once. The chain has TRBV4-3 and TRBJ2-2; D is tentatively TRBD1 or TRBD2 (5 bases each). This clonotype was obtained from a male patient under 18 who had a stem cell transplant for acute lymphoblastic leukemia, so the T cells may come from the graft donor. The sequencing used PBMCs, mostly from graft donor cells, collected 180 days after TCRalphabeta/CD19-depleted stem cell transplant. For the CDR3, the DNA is TGCGCCAGCAGCCAAGAGACTCTGGGGGACACCGGGGAGCTGTTTTTT. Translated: CASSQETLGDTGELFF.